Below, one TCR beta chain is given with its context. The antigen remains unidentified. CDR1 is MNHEY and CDR2 is SMNVEV in the germline V gene (reference sequence). There are 14 residues in the CDR3. Losses at the gene ends were 5 bases for V and 5 bases for J; bases not matched to a gene: 8. This specimen comes from a study of neoadjuvant anti-PD-1 for oral cavity cancer. Study results and caveats: With three patients per group, TCR findings need larger cohorts. Treg/Th17 ratio rose with pretreatment blood and fell with post-treatment tumor TCRbeta clonality.

Measured with immunoSEQ multiplex PCR; TCRdb has only the in-frame clones, and not every one. The data show 80,000 to 95,000 clones, approximately 80% seen once. The receptor was derived from a person aged 40 to 85 with oral cavity squamous cell carcinoma. The sequencing here drew on PBMCs, taken before nivolumab (anti-PD-1) treatment. This chain links TRBV27 with TRBJ1-2; TRBD1 matches 7 bases. The CDR3 sequence: CASSEDRSAYGYTF. DNA of the CDR3: TGTGCCAGCAGTGAGGACAGGTCGGCATATGGCTACACCTTC.